This TCR beta chain was documented in a study of control samples from healthy donors and cancer patients. TCRdb keeps only in-frame clones here, not all; method: immunoSEQ multiplex PCR. Of some 200,000 clones in the sample, just under 95% were seen once. After removal of 4 bases from V and 4 bases from J, the junction contained 18 bases not matched to a gene. The CDR3 spans 18 residues. Per germline, CDR1 SGHNT and CDR2 YYREEE (reference sequence). The V gene is TRBV5-4, the J gene TRBJ2-5; 8 positions match TRBD1. The sequencing sample was made of blood. The sequence was obtained from a man in his fifties or sixties in good health. The CDR3 DNA is TGTGCCAGCAGCCCAGACGCCTTTGTGGGACAGGTTTCAGAGACCCAGTACTTC. Protein product: CASSPDAFVGQVSETQYF.